This TCR beta chain is drawn from a study of blood T cell repertoires in COVID-19. Produced via immunoSEQ multiplex PCR; TCRdb's table is partial and in-frame only. This sample carries about 410,000 clones, about nine tenths of them seen once, and the ten largest clones take 1.4%. Germline values: CDR1 DFQATT, CDR2 SNEGSKA (reference sequence). This CDR3 is 15 amino acids long. J was trimmed by 7 bases and V by 3 bases; bases with no gene match: 12. The rearrangement links TRBV20-1 to TRBJ2-1, with 7 bases identical to TRBD2. The material sequenced was peripheral blood. The TCR originated in a woman in her 30s with active or convalescent COVID-19. CDR3 sequence (DNA): TGCAGTGCTAGTCCTCCGCGGGGGAATTTGAATGAGCAGTTCTTC. Protein sequence: CSASPPRGNLNEQFF.